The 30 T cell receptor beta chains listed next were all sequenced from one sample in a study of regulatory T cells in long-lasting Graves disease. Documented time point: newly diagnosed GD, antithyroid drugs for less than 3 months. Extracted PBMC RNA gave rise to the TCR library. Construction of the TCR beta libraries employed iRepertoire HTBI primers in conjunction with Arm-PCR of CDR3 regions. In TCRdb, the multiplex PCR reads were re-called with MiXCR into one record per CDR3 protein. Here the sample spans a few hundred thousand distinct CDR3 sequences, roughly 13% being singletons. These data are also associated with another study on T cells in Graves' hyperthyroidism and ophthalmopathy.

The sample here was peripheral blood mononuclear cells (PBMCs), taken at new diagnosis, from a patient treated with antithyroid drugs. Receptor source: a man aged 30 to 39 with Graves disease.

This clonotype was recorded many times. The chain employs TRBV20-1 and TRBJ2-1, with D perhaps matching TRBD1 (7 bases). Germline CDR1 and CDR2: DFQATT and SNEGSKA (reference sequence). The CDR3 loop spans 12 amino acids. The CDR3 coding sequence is TGCAGCGTGGGCAGGGGGGTAAATGAGCAGTTCTTC. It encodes CSVGRGVNEQFF.

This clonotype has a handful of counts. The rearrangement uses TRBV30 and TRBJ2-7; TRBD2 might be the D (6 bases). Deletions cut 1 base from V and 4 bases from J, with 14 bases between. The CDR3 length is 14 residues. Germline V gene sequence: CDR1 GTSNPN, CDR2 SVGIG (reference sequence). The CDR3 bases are TGTGCCTGGAGTGGTGGCGGGACGAAATACGAGCAGTACTTC. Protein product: CAWSGGGTKYEQYF.

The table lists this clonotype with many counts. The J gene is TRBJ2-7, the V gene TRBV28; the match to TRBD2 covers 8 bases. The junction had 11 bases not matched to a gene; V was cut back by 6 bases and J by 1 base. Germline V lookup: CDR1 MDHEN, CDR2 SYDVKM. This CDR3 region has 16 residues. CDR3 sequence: CASRAEGTSGSYEQYF. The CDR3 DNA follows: TGTGCCAGCAGGGCAGAGGGGACTAGTGGATCCTACGAGCAGTACTTC.

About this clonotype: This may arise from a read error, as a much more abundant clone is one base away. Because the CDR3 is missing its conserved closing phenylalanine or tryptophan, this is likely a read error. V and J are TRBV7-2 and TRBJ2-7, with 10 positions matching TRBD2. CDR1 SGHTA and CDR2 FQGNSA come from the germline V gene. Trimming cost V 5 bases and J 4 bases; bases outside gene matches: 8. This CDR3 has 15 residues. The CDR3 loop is CASSEELAGTYEQYL. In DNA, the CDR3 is TGTGCCAGCAGCGAGGAACTAGCGGGGACATACGAGCAGTACCTC.

The CDR3 DNA sequence: TGCGCCAGCAGCTCCGTACCGGGACAGGGATACAATGAGCAGTTCTTC. It translates to CASSSVPGQGYNEQFF. This chain links TRBV5-1 with TRBJ2-1, with 9 bases identical to TRBD1. The V segment lost 3 bases and the J segment 4 bases; nucleotides outside the gene matches: 8. Per germline, CDR1 SGHRS and CDR2 YFSETQ. The CDR3 is 16 amino acids.

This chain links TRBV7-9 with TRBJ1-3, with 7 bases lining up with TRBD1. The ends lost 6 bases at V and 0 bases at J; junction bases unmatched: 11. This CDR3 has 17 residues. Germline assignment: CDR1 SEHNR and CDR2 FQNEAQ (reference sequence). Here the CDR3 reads CASRGPGQPSSGNTIYF. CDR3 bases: TGTGCCAGCAGGGGACCGGGACAGCCGAGCTCTGGAAACACCATATATTTT.

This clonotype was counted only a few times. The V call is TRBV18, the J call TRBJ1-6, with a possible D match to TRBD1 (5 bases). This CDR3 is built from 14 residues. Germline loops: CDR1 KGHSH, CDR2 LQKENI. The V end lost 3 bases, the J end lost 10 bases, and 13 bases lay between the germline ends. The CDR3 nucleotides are TGTGCCAGCTCACCCCTGGATAGGGGATCACCCCTCCACTTT. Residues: CASSPLDRGSPLHF.

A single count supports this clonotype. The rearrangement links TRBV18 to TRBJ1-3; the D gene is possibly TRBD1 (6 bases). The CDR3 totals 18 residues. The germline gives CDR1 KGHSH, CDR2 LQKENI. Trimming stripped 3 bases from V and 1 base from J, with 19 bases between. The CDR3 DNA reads TGTGCCAGCTCACCTCGACCGGGACATCCTTCTTCTGGAAACACCATATATTTT. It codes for CASSPRPGHPSSGNTIYF. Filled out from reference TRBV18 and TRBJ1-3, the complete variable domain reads NAGVMQNPRHLVRRRGQEARLRCSPMKGHSHVYWYRQLPEEGLKFMVYLQKENIIDESGMPKERFSAEFPKEGPSILRIQQVVRGDSAAYFCASSPRPGHPSSGNTIYFGEGSWLTVV.

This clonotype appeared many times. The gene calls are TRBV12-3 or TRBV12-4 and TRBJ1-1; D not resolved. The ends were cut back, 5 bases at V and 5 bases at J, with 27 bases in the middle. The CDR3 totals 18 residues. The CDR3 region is CASSRGPHPLGFRTEAFF. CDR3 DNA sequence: TGTGCCAGCAGTCGTGGACCCCACCCGTTAGGGTTTCGTACTGAAGCTTTCTTT.

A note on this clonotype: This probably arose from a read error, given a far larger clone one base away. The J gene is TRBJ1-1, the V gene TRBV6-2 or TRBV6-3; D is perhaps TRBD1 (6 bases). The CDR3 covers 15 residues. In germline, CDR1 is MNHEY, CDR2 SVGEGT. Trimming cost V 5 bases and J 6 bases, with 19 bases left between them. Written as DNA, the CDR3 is TGTGCCAGCAGTGGCTACAGGTCAGGGGACTCTGAAGCTTTCTTT. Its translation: CASSGYRSGDSEAFF.

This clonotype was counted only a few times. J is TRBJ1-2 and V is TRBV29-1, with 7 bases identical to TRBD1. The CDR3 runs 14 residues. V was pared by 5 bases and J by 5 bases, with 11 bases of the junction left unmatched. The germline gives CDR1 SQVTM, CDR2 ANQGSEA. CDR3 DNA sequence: TGCAGCGTTACCGACAGGGTAGATTGGTATGGCTACACCTTC. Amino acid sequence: CSVTDRVDWYGYTF.

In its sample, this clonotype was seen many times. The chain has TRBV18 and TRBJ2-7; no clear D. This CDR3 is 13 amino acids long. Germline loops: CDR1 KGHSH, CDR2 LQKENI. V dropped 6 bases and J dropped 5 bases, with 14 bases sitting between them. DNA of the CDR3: TGTGCCAGCTCCCAAAGTCCCCGGGACGAGCAGTACTTC. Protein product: CASSQSPRDEQYF. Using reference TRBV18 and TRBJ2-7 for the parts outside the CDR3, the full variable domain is NAGVMQNPRHLVRRRGQEARLRCSPMKGHSHVYWYRQLPEEGLKFMVYLQKENIIDESGMPKERFSAEFPKEGPSILRIQQVVRGDSAAYFCASSQSPRDEQYFGPGTRLTVT.

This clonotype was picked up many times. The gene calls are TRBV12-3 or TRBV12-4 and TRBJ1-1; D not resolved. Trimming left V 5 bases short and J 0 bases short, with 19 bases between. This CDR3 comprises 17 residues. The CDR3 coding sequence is TGTGCCAGCAGTCCCAGACCCCACCTCACTCTGAACACTGAAGCTTTCTTT. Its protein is CASSPRPHLTLNTEAFF.

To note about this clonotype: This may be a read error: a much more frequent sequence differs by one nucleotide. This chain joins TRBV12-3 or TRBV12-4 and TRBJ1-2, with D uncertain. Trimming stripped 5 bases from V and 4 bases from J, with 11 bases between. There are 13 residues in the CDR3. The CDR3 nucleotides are TGTGCCAGCAGTAAACGGGTTGGCTATGGCTACACCTTC. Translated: CASSKRVGYGYTF.

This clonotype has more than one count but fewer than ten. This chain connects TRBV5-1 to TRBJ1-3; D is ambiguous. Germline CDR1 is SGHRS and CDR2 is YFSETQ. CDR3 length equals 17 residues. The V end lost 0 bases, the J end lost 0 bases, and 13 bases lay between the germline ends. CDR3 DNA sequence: TGCGCCAGCAGCTTGGCGGCGGGGTCCCTCTCTGGAAACACCATATATTTT. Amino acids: CASSLAAGSLSGNTIYF.

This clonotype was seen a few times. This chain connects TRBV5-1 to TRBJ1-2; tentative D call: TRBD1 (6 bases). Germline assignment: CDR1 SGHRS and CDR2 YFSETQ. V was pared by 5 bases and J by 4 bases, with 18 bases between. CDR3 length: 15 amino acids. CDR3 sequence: CASSYKTGTTYGYTF. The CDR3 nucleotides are TGCGCCAGCAGTTATAAGACAGGTACGACCTATGGCTACACCTTC.

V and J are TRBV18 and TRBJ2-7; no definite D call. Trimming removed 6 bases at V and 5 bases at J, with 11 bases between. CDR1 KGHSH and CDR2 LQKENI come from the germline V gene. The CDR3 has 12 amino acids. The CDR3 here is CASSHTTNEQYF. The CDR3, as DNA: TGTGCCAGCTCCCACACTACTAACGAGCAGTACTTC.

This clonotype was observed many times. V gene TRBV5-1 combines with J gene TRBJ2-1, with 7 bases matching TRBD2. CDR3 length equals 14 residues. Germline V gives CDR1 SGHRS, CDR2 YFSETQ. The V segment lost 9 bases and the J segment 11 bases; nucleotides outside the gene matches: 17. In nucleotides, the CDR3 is TGCGCCAACGACCCGCGGGAGATGCCCCTGCAGCAGTTCTTC. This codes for CANDPREMPLQQFF.

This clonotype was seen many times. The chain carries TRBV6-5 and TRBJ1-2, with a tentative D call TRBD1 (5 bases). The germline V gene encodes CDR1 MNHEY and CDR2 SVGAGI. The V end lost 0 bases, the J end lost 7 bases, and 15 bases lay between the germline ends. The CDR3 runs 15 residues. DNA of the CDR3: TGTGCCAGCAGTTACTCGTACGGGACCACGGGTGGCTACACCTTC. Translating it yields CASSYSYGTTGGYTF.

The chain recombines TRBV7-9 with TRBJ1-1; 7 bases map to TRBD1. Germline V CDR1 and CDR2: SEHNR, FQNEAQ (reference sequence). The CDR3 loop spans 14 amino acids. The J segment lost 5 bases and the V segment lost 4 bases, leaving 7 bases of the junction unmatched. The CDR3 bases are TGTGCCAGCAGCTCCTTTACAGGGGAAACTGAAGCTTTCTTT. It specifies CASSSFTGETEAFF. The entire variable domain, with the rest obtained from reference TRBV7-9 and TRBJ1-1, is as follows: DTGVSQNPRHKITKRGQNVTFRCDPISEHNRLYWYRQTLGQGPEFLTYFQNEAQLEKSRLLSDRFSAERPKGSFSTLEIQRTEQGDSAMYLCASSSFTGETEAFFGQGTRLTVV.

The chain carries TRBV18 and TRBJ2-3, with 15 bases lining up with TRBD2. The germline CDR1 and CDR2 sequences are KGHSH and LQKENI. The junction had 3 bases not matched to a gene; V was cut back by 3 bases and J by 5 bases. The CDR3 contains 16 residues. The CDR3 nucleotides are TGTGCCAGCTCACCTGGACTAGCGGGAGGGCGAGATACGCAGTATTTT. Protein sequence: CASSPGLAGGRDTQYF. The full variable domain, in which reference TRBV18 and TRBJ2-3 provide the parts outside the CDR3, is NAGVMQNPRHLVRRRGQEARLRCSPMKGHSHVYWYRQLPEEGLKFMVYLQKENIIDESGMPKERFSAEFPKEGPSILRIQQVVRGDSAAYFCASSPGLAGGRDTQYFGPGTRLTVL.

CDR3 DNA sequence: TGCGCCAGCAGAGAGGACAGGGGAGACGGCTACACCTTC. Translation gives CASREDRGDGYTF. The rearrangement uses TRBV10-2 and TRBJ1-2, with 9 bases fitting TRBD1. V gave up 6 bases and J gave up 8 bases; unmatched junction bases: 7. Germline V CDR1 and CDR2: WSHSY, SAAADI. The length of the CDR3 is 13 residues.

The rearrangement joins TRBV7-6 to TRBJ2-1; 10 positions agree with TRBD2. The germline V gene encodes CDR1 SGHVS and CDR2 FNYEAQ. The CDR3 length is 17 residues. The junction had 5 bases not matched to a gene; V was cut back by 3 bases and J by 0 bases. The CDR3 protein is CASSFLAGDSSYNEQFF. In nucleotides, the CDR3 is TGTGCCAGCAGCTTTCTAGCGGGAGACAGCTCCTACAATGAGCAGTTCTTC.

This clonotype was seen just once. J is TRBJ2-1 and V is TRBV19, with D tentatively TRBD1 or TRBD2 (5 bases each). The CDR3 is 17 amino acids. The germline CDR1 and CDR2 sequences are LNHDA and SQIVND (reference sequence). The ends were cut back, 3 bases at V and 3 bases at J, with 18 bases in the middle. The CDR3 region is CASSMYAMGELYNEQFF. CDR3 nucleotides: TGTGCCAGTAGTATGTACGCCATGGGGGAGCTCTACAATGAGCAGTTCTTC.

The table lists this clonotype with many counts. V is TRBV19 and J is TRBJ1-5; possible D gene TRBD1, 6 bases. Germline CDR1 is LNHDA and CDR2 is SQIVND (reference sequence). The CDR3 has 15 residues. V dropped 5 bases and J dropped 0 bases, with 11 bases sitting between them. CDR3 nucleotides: TGTGCCAGTAGTGAAACAGGGAATAGCAATCAGCCCCAGCATTTT. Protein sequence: CASSETGNSNQPQHF.

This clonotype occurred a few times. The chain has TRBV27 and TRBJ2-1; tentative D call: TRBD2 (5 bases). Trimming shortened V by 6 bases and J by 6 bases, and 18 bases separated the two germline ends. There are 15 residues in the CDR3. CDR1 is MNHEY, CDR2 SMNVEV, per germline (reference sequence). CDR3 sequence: CASREDGQAANEQFF. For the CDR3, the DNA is TGTGCCAGCAGGGAGGATGGGCAGGCCGCCAATGAGCAGTTCTTC.

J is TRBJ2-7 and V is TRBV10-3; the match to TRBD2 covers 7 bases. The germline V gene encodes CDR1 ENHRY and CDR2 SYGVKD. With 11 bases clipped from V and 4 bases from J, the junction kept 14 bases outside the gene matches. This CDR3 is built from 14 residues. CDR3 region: CAARPASGPYEQYF. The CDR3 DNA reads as TGTGCCGCCCGGCCCGCTAGCGGACCTTACGAGCAGTACTTC.

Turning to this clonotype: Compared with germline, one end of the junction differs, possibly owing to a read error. The CDR3 reads CASSFGDRYEQHF. The CDR3, as DNA: TGTGCCAGCAGCTTCGGAGACAGATACGAGCAGCACTTC. The V call is TRBV5-6, the J call TRBJ2-7; D may be TRBD1 (5 bases). The CDR3 runs 13 residues. Germline V gene lookup returns CDR1 SGHDT and CDR2 YYEEEE.

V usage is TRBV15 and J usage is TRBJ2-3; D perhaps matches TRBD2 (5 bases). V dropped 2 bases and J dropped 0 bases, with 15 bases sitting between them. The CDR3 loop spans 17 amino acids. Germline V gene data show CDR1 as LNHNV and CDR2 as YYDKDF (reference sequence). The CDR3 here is CATSRQPPGGSTDTQYF. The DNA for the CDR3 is TGTGCCACCAGCAGACAGCCTCCGGGCGGGAGCACAGATACGCAGTATTTT.

For the CDR3, the DNA is TGTGCCAGCAGTACTGGACTAGCGGGGGGGGGGGATGAGCAGTTCTTC. It codes for CASSTGLAGGGDEQFF. The chain is built from TRBV28 and TRBJ2-1, with 15 bases fitting TRBD2. Germline loops: CDR1 MDHEN, CDR2 SYDVKM. The CDR3 spans 16 residues. After removal of 5 bases from V and 8 bases from J, the junction contained 7 bases not matched to a gene.